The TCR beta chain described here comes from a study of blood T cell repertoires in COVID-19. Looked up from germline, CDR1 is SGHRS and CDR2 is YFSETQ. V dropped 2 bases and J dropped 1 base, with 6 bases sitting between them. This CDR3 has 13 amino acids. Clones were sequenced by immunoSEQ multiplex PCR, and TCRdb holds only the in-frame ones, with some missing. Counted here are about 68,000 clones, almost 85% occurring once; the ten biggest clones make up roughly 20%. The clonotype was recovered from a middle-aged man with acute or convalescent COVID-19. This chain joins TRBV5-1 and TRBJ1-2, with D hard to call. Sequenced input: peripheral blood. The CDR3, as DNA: TGCGCCAGCAGCTTCGGGAATAACTATGGCTACACCTTC. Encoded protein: CASSFGNNYGYTF. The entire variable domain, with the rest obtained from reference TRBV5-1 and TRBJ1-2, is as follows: KAGVTQTPRYLIKTRGQQVTLSCSPISGHRSVSWYQQTPGQGLQFLFEYFSETQRNKGNFPGRFSGRQFSNSRSEMNVSTLELGDSALYLCASSFGNNYGYTFGSGTRLTVV.